The source of this TCR beta chain is a study of T-cell reconstitution after alpha-beta-depleted transplantation in children. In its sample, this clonotype was seen many times. Unique molecular identifiers were used to barcode this TCRbeta library. TCRdb called the PCR reads again in MiXCR, with one record for every CDR3 protein. The table shows roughly 500,000 distinct CDR3 sequences, with roughly an eighth occurring only once. The sample was PBMCs from the stem cell graft donor, taken from the stem cell graft. This TCR was recovered from a human donor who donated a stem cell graft to a child with combined immunodeficiency.

CDR3 sequence: CAIGLAGWETQYF. CDR3 sequence (DNA): TGTGCCATCGGACTAGCGGGATGGGAGACCCAGTACTTC. The J gene is TRBJ2-5, the V gene TRBV10-3; 12 bases fit TRBD2. Germline V gene data show CDR1 as ENHRY and CDR2 as SYGVKD. The V segment lost 8 bases and the J segment 5 bases; nucleotides outside the gene matches: 3. CDR3 size: 13 residues.